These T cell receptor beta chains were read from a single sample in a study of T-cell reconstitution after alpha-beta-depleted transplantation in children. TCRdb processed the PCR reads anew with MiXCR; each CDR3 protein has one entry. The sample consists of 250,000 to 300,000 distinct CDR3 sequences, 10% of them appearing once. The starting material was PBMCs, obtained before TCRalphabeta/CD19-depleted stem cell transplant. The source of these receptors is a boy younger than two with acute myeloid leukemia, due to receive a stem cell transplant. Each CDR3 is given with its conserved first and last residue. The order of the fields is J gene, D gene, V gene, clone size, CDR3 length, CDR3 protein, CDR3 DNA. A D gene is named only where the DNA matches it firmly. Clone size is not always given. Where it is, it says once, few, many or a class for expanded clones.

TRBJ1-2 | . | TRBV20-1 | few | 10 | CSVGGFGYTF | TGCAGTGTGGGGGGGTTTGGCTACACCTTC
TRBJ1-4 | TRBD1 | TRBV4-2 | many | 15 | CASSQGDRGREKLFF | TGTGCCAGCAGCCAAGGGGACAGGGGGCGTGAAAAACTGTTTTTT
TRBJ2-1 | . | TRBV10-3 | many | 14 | CAISDSGGGNEQFF | TGTGCCATCAGTGACTCAGGGGGGGGCAATGAGCAGTTCTTC
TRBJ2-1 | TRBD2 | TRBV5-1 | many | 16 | CASSLDSGRAHSEQFF | TGCGCCAGCAGCTTGGATAGCGGGAGGGCCCATAGTGAGCAGTTCTTC
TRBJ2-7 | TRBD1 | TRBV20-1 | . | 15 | CCARAEGQGTYEQYF | TGCTGTGCTAGAGCGGAGGGACAGGGAACCTACGAGCAGTACTTC
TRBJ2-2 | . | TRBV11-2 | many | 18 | CASSLDLDKQTKTGELFF | TGTGCCAGCAGCTTAGATCTGGACAAACAAACGAAGACCGGGGAGCTGTTTTTT
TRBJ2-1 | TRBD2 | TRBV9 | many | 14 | CASSVSSGANEQFF | TGTGCCAGCAGCGTTTCCAGCGGGGCCAATGAGCAGTTCTTC
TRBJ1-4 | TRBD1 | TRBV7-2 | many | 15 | CASSLQTGMKEKLFF | TGTGCCAGCAGCCTCCAGACAGGGATGAAGGAAAAACTGTTTTTT
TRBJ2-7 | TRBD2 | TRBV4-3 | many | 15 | CASSQTTSGSYEQYF | TGCGCCAGCAGCCAAACCACTAGCGGTTCCTACGAGCAGTACTTC
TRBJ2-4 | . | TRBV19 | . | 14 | CASSTRTAKNIQYF | TGTGCCAGTAGTACTCGGACAGCCAAAAACATTCAGTACTTC
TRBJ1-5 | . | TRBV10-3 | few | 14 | CAISAGQLNQPQHF | TGTGCCATCAGTGCGGGGCAGCTCAATCAGCCCCAGCATTTT
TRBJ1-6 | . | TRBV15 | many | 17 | CATSREPLSSYNSPLHF | TGTGCCACCAGCAGAGAGCCACTGAGCTCCTATAATTCACCCCTCCACTTT
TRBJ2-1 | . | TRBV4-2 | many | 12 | CASSQDGSEQFF | TGTGCCAGCAGCCAAGATGGCAGTGAGCAGTTCTTC
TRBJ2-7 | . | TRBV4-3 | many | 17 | CASSQMVLGRGNYEQYF | TGCGCCAGCAGCCAAATGGTCCTTGGGAGGGGGAACTACGAGCAGTACTTC
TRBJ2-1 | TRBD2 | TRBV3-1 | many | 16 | CASSLGGTSGYNEQFF | TGTGCCAGCAGCCTTGGGGGGACTAGCGGGTACAATGAGCAGTTCTTC
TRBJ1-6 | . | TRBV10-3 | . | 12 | CAISESGSPLHF | TGTGCCATCAGTGAGTCGGGTTCACCCCTCCACTTT
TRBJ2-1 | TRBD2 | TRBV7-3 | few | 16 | CASSPYSGRWNNEQFF | TGTGCCAGCAGCCCCTATAGCGGGAGGTGGAACAATGAGCAGTTCTTC
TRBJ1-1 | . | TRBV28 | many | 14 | CASTQQGLNTEAFF | TGTGCCAGCACCCAACAAGGTCTGAACACTGAAGCTTTCTTT
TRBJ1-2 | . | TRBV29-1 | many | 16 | CSVGKLDRPIGHGYTF | TGCAGCGTTGGGAAACTAGACAGACCTATAGGTCATGGCTACACCTTC